This T cell receptor (beta chain) was sequenced for a study of blood T cell repertoires in COVID-19. Study-wide background: The United States, Italy and Spain provided the acute and convalescent COVID-19 samples.

This clone showed up just once. Original analysis: Reference gene primer amplification yielded estimated nucleated cell counts. Data came from immunoSEQ multiplex PCR; TCRdb stores just in-frame clones and leaves some out. The V and J calls and clone size are taken from that table; D and trimming were inferred from the DNA. This table has approximately 93,000 clones, 60% to 85% appearing once. The length of the CDR3 is 13 residues. The germline V gene encodes CDR1 KGHSH and CDR2 LQKENI. Deletions cut 2 bases from V and 5 bases from J, with 6 bases between. V is TRBV18 and J is TRBJ1-4; D not certain. Source material: peripheral blood. The receptor comes from a woman over 75 with acute or convalescent COVID-19. CDR3 coding DNA: TGTGCCAGCTCACCAGCGGAGAATGAAAAACTGTTTTTT. This encodes CASSPAENEKLFF.